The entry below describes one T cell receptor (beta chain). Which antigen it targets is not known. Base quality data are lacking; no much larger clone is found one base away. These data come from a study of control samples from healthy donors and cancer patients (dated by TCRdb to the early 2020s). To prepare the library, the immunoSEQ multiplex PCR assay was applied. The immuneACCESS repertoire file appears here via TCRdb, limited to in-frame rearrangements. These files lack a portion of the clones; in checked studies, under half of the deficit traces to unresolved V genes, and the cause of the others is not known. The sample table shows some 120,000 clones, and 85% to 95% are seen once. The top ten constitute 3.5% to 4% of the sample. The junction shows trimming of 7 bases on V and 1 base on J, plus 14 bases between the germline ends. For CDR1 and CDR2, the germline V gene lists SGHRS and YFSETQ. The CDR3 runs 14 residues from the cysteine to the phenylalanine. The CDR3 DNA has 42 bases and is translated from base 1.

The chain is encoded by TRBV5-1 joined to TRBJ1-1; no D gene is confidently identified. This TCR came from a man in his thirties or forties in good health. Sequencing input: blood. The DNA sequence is TGCGCCAGCCGAGTAGACACCGCGAACACTGAAGCTTTCTTT. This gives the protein CASRVDTANTEAFF.